The present entry profiles one T cell receptor beta chain with its context. The antigen is unknown. Compared with germline, one end of the junction differs, possibly owing to a read error. These data originate in a study of tumor-infiltrating lymphocytes in primary liver carcinoma. Regarding the study as a whole: Whereas tumor region pairs overlapped more, tumor-adjacent and tumor-blood pairs overlapped less.

For each extraction, RNA and DNA were obtained together from about 19-30 mg of unsorted bulk tissue. Viable tumor cells exceeded 85% in all tumor samples. The CDR3 is made up of 16 amino acids. Production of TCR beta cDNA used around 0.45 ug total RNA together with a constant-region primer. Generation of the TCR beta libraries relied on three nested multiplex PCR rounds using slightly modified ARM-PCR. Each of the first two PCR rounds ran nine to ten cycles with TRBV1-TRBV30 forward and C-beta reverse primers. Via MiXCR, TCRdb re-called the multiplex PCR reads, giving one row per CDR3 protein. The sample contains 110,000 or so distinct CDR3 sequences, roughly 80% of which appear only once.

The chain couples TRBV12-3 or TRBV12-4 to TRBJ1-3, with D hard to call. The receptor was isolated from a man aged 40-50 years with primary liver carcinoma and hepatitis B virus infection. Sample: liver tumor tissue from sampling region 3. Subset denoted: tumor region T3, left-lateral pole. CDR3 loop: CATSLDQCISGNTIYF. The CDR3 DNA reads TGTGCCACCAGTCTTGACCAGTGCATCTCTGGAAACACCATATATTTT.